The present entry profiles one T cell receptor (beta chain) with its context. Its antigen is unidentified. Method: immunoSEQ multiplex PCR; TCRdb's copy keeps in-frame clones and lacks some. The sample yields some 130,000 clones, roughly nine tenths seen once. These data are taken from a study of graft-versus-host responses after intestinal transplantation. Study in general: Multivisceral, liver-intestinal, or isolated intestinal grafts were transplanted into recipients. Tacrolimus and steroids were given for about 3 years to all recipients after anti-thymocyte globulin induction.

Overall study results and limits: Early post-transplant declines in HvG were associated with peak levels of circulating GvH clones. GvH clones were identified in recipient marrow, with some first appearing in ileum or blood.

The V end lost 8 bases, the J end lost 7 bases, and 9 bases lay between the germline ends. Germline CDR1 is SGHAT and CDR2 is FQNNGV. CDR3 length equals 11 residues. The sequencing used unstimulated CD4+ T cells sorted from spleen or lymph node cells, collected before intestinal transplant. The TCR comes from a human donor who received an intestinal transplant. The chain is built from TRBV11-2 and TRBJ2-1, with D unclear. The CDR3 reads CASGSWNEQFF. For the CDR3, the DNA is TGTGCCAGCGGTTCCTGGAATGAGCAGTTCTTC.